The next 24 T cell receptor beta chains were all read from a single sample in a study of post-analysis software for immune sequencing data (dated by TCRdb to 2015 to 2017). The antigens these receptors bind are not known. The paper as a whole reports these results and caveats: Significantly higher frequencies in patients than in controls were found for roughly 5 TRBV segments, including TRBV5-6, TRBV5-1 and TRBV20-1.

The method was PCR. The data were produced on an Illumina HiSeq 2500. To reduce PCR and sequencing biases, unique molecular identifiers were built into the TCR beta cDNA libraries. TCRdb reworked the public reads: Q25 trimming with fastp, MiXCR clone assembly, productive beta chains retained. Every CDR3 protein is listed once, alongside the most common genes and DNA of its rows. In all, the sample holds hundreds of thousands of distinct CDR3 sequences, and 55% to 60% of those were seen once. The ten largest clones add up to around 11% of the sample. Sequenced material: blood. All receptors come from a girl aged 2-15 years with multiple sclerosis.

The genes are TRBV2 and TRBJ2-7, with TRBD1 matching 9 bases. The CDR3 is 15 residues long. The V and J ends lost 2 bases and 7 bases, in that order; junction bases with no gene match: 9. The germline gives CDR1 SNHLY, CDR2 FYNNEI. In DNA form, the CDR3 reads TGTGCCAGCAGTGAAATAGGGACAGGGACTGGGGAGCAGTACTTC. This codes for CASSEIGTGTGEQYF.

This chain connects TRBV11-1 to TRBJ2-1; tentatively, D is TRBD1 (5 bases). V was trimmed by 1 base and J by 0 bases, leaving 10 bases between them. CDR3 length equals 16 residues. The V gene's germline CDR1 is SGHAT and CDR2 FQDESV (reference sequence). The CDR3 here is CASSLGQGSSYNEQFF. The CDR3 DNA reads TGTGCCAGCAGCTTAGGGCAGGGCAGCTCCTACAATGAGCAGTTCTTC.

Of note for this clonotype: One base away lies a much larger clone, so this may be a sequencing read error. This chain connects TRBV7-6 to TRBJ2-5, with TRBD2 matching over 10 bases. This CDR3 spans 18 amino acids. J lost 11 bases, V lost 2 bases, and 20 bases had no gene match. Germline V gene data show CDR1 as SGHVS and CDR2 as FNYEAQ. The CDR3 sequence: CASSLLLGRAGGSGEQYF. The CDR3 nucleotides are TGTGCCAGCAGCTTACTCCTGGGGCGAGCGGGAGGGTCGGGAGAGCAGTACTTC.

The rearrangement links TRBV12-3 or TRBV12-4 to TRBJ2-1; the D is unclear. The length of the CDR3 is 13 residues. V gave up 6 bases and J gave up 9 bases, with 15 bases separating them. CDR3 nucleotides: TGTGCCAGCAGGCCAAGCAGGAGTCCTGAGCAGTTCTTC. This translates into CASRPSRSPEQFF.

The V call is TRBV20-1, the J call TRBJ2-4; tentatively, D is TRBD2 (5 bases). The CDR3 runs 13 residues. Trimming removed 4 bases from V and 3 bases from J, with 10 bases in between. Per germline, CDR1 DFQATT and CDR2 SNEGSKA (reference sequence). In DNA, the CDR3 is TGCAGTGCTATAGCGATTGACAAAAACATTCAGTACTTC. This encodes CSAIAIDKNIQYF.

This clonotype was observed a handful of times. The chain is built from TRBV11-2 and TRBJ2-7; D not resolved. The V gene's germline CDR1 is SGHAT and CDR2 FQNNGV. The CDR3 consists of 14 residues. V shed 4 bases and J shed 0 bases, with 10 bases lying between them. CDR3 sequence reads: CASSSAPYSYEQYF. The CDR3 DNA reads TGTGCCAGCAGCTCCGCGCCTTACTCCTACGAGCAGTACTTC.

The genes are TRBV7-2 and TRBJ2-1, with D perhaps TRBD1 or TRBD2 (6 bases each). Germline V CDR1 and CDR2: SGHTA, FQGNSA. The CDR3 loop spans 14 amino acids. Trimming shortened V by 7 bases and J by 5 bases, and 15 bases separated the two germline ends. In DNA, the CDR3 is TGTGCCAGCATTAAGGGGGGAGGAGACAATGAGCAGTTCTTC. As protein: CASIKGGGDNEQFF.

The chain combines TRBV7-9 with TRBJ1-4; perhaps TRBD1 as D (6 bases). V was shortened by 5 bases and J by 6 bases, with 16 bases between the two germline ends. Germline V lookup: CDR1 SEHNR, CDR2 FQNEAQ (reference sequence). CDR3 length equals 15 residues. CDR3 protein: CASSMRRGPDEKLFF. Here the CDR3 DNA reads TGTGCCAGCAGCATGAGACGGGGGCCTGATGAAAAACTGTTTTTT.

The CDR3 region is CASRPGTRETQYF. CDR3 DNA sequence: TGTGCCAGCAGACCCGGGACACGCGAGACCCAGTACTTC. The rearrangement links TRBV12-3 or TRBV12-4 to TRBJ2-5; tentatively, D is TRBD1 (6 bases). The CDR3 spans 13 residues. V was trimmed by 6 bases and J by 5 bases, leaving 13 bases between them.

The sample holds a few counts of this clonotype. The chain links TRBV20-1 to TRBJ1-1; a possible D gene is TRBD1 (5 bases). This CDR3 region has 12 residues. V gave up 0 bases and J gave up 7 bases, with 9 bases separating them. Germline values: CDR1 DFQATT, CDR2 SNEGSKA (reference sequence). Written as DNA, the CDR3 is TGCAGTGCTAGAGAAGGGGCCCTTGAAGCTTTCTTT. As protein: CSAREGALEAFF.

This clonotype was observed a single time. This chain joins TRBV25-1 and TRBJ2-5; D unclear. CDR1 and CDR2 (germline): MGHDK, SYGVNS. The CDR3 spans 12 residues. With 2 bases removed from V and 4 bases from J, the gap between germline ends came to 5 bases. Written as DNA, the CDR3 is TGTGCCAGCAGTGAAGCCCCAGAGACCCAGTACTTC. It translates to CASSEAPETQYF.

DNA of the CDR3: TGTGCCAGCAGTTACCGTAGACAGGGCACTGAAAAACTGTTTTTT. Translation: CASSYRRQGTEKLFF. The V call is TRBV6-6, the J call TRBJ1-4; 7 nucleotides match TRBD1. The CDR3 totals 15 residues. V trimming: 2 bases; J trimming: 7 bases; junction bases outside the gene matches: 7. Germline-derived CDR1 and CDR2 are MNHNY and SVGAGI (reference sequence).

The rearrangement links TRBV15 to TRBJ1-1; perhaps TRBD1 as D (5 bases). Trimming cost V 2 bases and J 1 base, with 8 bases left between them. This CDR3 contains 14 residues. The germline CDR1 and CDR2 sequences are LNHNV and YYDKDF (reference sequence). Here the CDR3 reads CATSRPGGNTEAFF. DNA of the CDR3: TGTGCCACCAGCAGACCTGGGGGGAACACTGAAGCTTTCTTT.

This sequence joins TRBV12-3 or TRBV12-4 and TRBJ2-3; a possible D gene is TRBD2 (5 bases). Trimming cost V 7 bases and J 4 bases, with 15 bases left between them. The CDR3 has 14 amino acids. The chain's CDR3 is CASTQSSRSDTQYF. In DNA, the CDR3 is TGTGCCAGCACCCAGTCTAGCCGATCAGATACGCAGTATTTT.

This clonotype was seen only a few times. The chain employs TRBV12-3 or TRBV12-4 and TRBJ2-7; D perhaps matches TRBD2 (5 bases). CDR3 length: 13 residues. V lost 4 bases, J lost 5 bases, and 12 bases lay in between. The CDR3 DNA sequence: TGTGCCAGCAGTTATGGAGGCAAACACGAGCAGTACTTC. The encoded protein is CASSYGGKHEQYF.

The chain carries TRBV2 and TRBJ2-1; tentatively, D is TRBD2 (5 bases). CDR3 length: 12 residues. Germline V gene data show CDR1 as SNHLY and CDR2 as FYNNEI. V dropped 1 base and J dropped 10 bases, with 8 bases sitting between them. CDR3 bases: TGTGCCAGCAGTGAAGGGGAGCGGGAGCAGTTCTTC. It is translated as CASSEGEREQFF.

The CDR3 sequence: CASSDTGAAGNEQFF. CDR3 in DNA: TGTGCCAGCAGCGATACTGGGGCGGCGGGGAATGAGCAGTTCTTC. The rearrangement links TRBV7-2 to TRBJ2-1, with a weak D call TRBD2 (6 bases). The CDR3 has 15 amino acids. Between the trimmed V and J ends, which lost 5 bases and 7 bases, there was a span of 18 bases. Germline V gives CDR1 SGHTA, CDR2 FQGNSA.

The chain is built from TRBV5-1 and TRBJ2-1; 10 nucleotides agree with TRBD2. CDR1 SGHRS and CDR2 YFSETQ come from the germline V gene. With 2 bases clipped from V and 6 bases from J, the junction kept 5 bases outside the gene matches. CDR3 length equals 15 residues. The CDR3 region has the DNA TGCGCCAGCAGCTTAACTAGCGGGACATCCAATGAGCAGTTCTTC. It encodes CASSLTSGTSNEQFF.

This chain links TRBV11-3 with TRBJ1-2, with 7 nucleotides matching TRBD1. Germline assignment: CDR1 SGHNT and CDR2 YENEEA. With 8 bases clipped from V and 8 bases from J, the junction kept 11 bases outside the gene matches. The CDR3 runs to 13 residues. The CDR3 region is CASAQGVGSGYTF. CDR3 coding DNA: TGTGCCAGCGCCCAGGGGGTAGGGAGCGGCTACACCTTC.

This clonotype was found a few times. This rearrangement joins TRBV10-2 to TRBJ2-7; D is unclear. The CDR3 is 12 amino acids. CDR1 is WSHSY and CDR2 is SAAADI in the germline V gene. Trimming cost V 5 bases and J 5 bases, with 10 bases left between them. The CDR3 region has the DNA TGCGCCAGCAGTATCGAACGTGACGAGCAGTACTTC. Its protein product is CASSIERDEQYF.

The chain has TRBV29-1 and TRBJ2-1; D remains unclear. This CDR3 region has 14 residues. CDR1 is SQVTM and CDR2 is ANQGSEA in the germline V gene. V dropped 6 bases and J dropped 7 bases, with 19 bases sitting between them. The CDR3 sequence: CSVVRWAVHNEQFF. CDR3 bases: TGCAGCGTCGTCCGGTGGGCCGTCCATAATGAGCAGTTCTTC.

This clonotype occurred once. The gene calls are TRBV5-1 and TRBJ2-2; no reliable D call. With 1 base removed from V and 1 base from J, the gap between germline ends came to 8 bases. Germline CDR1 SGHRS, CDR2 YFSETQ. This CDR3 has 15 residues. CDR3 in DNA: TGCGCCAGCAGCTTGCTCTCTGGGAACACCGGGGAGCTGTTTTTT. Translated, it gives CASSLLSGNTGELFF.

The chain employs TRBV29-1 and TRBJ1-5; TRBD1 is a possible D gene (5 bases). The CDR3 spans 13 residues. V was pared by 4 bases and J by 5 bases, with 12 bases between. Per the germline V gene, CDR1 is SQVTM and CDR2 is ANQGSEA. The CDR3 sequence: CSVALEGDQPQHF. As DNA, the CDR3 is TGCAGCGTTGCTTTAGAAGGGGATCAGCCCCAGCATTTT.

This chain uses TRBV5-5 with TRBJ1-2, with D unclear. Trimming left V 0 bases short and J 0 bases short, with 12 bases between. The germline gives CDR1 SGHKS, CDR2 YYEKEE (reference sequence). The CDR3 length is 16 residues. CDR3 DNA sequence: TGTGCCAGCAGCTTGGCCGCCCGACAACCTAACTATGGCTACACCTTC. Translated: CASSLAARQPNYGYTF.